A single sample is the source of the 28 T cell receptor beta chains below, sequenced in a study of blood T cell repertoires in COVID-19. The data were produced by immunoSEQ multiplex PCR, yet TCRdb's version contains in-frame clones alone and is incomplete. The sample consists of 60,000 to 85,000 clones, 70% to 75% of them appearing once. The sequencing input was peripheral blood. Receptors were obtained from a man in his 70s with acute or convalescent COVID-19.

The sample holds one count of this clone. DNA for the CDR3: TGTGCCAGCAGGGTCGGAGGCTCCTACAATGAGCAGTTCTTC. It is translated as CASRVGGSYNEQFF. The chain couples TRBV14 to TRBJ2-1, with a tentative D call TRBD2 (5 bases). CDR1 SGHDN and CDR2 FVKESK come from the germline V gene. Trimming took 6 bases from V and 0 from J, leaving 9 bases between them. This CDR3 has 14 residues.

In its sample, this clone was seen a few times. The chain employs TRBV5-6 and TRBJ2-7, with 10 bases aligning to TRBD2. Germline lookup yields CDR1 SGHDT and CDR2 YYEEEE. The CDR3 length is 14 residues. V shed 1 base, J shed 3 bases, and the junction held 1 base outside the gene matches. Written as DNA, the CDR3 is TGTGCCAGCAGCTTGAGGACTAGCGGCTACGAGCAGTACTTC. Its translation: CASSLRTSGYEQYF.

Notes on this clone: The same CDR3 can be traced to other DNA sequences in this sample. The gene calls are TRBV9 and TRBJ2-2, with D possibly TRBD1 on 5 matching bases. Germline CDR1 is SGDLS and CDR2 is YYNGEE. The CDR3 is 15 residues long. V was shortened by 0 bases and J by 3 bases, with 9 bases between the two germline ends. The CDR3 protein is CASSVGAGYTGELFF. CDR3 nucleotide sequence: TGTGCCAGCAGCGTAGGGGCAGGGTACACCGGGGAGCTGTTTTTT.

The sample holds a few counts of this clone. The V and J genes are TRBV10-1 and TRBJ1-4; a weak D match, TRBD1 (6 bases). This CDR3 comprises 16 residues. Germline-derived CDR1 and CDR2 are WNHNN and SYGVQD (reference sequence). V gave up 3 bases and J gave up 8 bases, with 19 bases separating them. The chain's CDR3 is CASSEEGPGQGEKLFF. The DNA of the CDR3 is TGCGCCAGCAGTGAAGAGGGACCGGGACAAGGAGAAAAACTGTTTTTT.

This clone has only one observation. This chain uses TRBV19 with TRBJ1-1; a possible D gene is TRBD1 (6 bases). The V gene lost 11 bases and the J gene lost 4 bases, with 23 bases spanning the gap. CDR1 LNHDA and CDR2 SQIVND come from the germline V gene (reference sequence). CDR3 length: 15 residues. CDR3 coding DNA: TGTGCCTCAAGGATTGGGGGGGCTGGGGGCACTGAAGCTTTCTTT. Amino acids: CASRIGGAGGTEAFF.

The V call is TRBV7-8, the J call TRBJ1-4; D is perhaps TRBD1 (5 bases). The germline V and J ends were trimmed by 5 bases and 8 bases, with 15 bases remaining between them. CDR3 length: 14 amino acids. The germline V gene has CDR1 SGHVS and CDR2 FQNEAQ. The CDR3 sequence: CASSPYPTVEKLFF. The CDR3 DNA sequence: TGTGCCAGCAGCCCCTACCCGACAGTCGAAAAACTGTTTTTT. Complete variable domain (other parts from reference TRBV7-8 and TRBJ1-4): GAGVSQSPRYKVAKRGQDVALRCDPISGHVSLFWYQQALGQGPEFLTYFQNEAQLDKSGLPSDRFFAERPEGSVSTLKIQRTQQEDSAVYLCASSPYPTVEKLFFGSGTQLSVL.

The chain uses TRBV7-2 and TRBJ1-2; 8 bases are shared with TRBD1. Looked up from germline, CDR1 is SGHTA and CDR2 is FQGNSA. This CDR3 contains 15 residues. J was trimmed by 5 bases and V by 4 bases; bases with no gene match: 9. CDR3 sequence (DNA): TGTGCCAGCAGCTCGAGGGGGACAGGTGGATATGGCTACACCTTC. It is translated as CASSSRGTGGYGYTF.

In its sample, this clone was seen a few times. The chain carries TRBV6-2 or TRBV6-3 and TRBJ2-5; TRBD2 might be the D (5 bases). Trimming took off 0 bases at V and 2 bases at J, with 13 bases between the two ends. CDR3 size: 16 residues. Germline CDR1 is MNHEY and CDR2 is SVGEGT. CDR3 sequence (DNA): TGTGCCAGCAGTTACTCCGAGGGAGAGGTACAAGAGACCCAGTACTTC. Residues: CASSYSEGEVQETQYF.

The chain employs TRBV24-1 and TRBJ2-7; a weak D match, TRBD1 (5 bases). The CDR3 runs 16 residues. Germline CDR1 reads KGHDR; CDR2 reads SFDVKD. V lost 2 bases, J lost 3 bases, and 16 bases lay in between. Here the CDR3 reads CATSDYRAGKSYEQYF. CDR3 sequence (DNA): TGTGCCACCAGTGATTATCGGGCAGGGAAAAGCTACGAGCAGTACTTC.

This rearrangement joins TRBV10-3 to TRBJ2-7, with TRBD1 matching over 9 bases. Germline values: CDR1 ENHRY, CDR2 SYGVKD. V lost 2 bases, J lost 0 bases, and 2 bases stayed unmatched. The CDR3 length is 15 residues. This chain's CDR3 is CAISEGGQGSYEQYF. CDR3 bases: TGTGCCATCAGTGAGGGGGGACAGGGCTCCTACGAGCAGTACTTC.

The gene calls are TRBV15 and TRBJ2-3; TRBD1 aligns across 7 bases. CDR3 length: 17 amino acids. V dropped 6 bases and J dropped 2; count of bases not matched to a gene: 14. Germline V gene lookup returns CDR1 LNHNV and CDR2 YYDKDF (reference sequence). The CDR3 coding sequence is TGTGCCACCAGAAGCTGGGAACCGGGACAGAACACAGATACGCAGTATTTT. Translating it yields CATRSWEPGQNTDTQYF. The full variable domain, rest sourced from reference TRBV15 and TRBJ2-3, is DAMVIQNPRYQVTQFGKPVTLSCSQTLNHNVMYWYQQKSSQAPKLLFHYYDKDFNNEADTPDNFQSRRPNTSFCFLDIRSPGLGDTAMYLCATRSWEPGQNTDTQYFGPGTRLTVL.

This clone was seen only a few times. The chain employs TRBV29-1 and TRBJ2-5, with D maybe TRBD2 (5 bases). Trimming stripped 1 base from V and 7 bases from J, with 13 bases between. The CDR3 has 13 residues. Germline V gene data show CDR1 as SQVTM and CDR2 as ANQGSEA. The CDR3 loop reads CSVEGTGRGTQYF. In DNA form, the CDR3 reads TGCAGCGTTGAAGGGACGGGCCGGGGGACCCAGTACTTC.

The gene calls are TRBV9 and TRBJ2-7, with 9 bases that match TRBD2. Germline loops: CDR1 SGDLS, CDR2 YYNGEE. The CDR3 contains 15 residues. J was trimmed by 2 bases and V by 2 bases; bases with no gene match: 5. The CDR3 is CASSVGLAFTYEQYF. The DNA of the CDR3 is TGTGCCAGCAGCGTTGGACTAGCGTTTACCTACGAGCAGTACTTC.

CDR3 residues: CASSRPRDKGGYTF. The DNA of the CDR3 is TGTGCCAGCAGCCGTCCCCGGGACAAAGGAGGCTACACCTTC. The rearrangement uses TRBV5-6 and TRBJ1-2; D perhaps matches TRBD1 (6 bases). The germline CDR1 and CDR2 sequences are SGHDT and YYEEEE. Between the trimmed V and J ends, which lost 4 bases and 8 bases, there was a span of 18 bases. CDR3 length: 14 residues.

A few counts support this clone. The chain recombines TRBV2 with TRBJ2-7, with D possibly being TRBD2 (6 bases). Germline V gene lookup returns CDR1 SNHLY and CDR2 FYNNEI. The V end was cut by 7 bases, the J end by 7 bases, with 20 bases between. The CDR3 extends over 14 amino acids. In DNA form, the CDR3 reads TGTGCCAGCAACCCAGGTCCGGGGGAGAGGGAGCAGTACTTC. It codes for CASNPGPGEREQYF.

This chain joins TRBV28 and TRBJ2-7, with 7 positions matching TRBD1. The junction had 13 bases not matched to a gene; V was cut back by 8 bases and J by 3 bases. The CDR3 sequence is 15 residues long. CDR1 MDHEN and CDR2 SYDVKM come from the germline V gene. The CDR3 protein is CASRTGGQTNYEQYF. CDR3 coding DNA: TGTGCCAGCCGTACTGGGGGACAGACAAACTACGAGCAGTACTTC.

This rearrangement joins TRBV2 to TRBJ2-1, with TRBD2 identical over 11 bases. This CDR3 spans 15 amino acids. Germline V CDR1 and CDR2: SNHLY, FYNNEI. J was trimmed by 11 bases and V by 6 bases; bases with no gene match: 12. As DNA, the CDR3 is TGTGCCAGCAGCCCCGGGACTAGCGGTTCAATGAAGCAGTTCTTC. This sequence encodes CASSPGTSGSMKQFF.

V is TRBV28 and J is TRBJ2-1, with TRBD1 as a possible D gene (6 bases). The CDR3 is made up of 15 amino acids. V lost 6 bases and J 4 bases, leaving 16 bases between the germline ends. CDR1 is MDHEN and CDR2 is SYDVKM in the germline V gene. The CDR3 nucleotides read TGTGCCAGCAGCCCCTCCGGGACATCTTACAATGAGCAGTTCTTC. Encoded protein: CASSPSGTSYNEQFF. Together with reference TRBV28 and TRBJ2-1, the CDR3 gives the full variable domain: DVKVTQSSRYLVKRTGEKVFLECVQDMDHENMFWYRQDPGLGLRLIYFSYDVKMKEKGDIPEGYSVSREKKERFSLILESASTNQTSMYLCASSPSGTSYNEQFFGPGTRLTVL.

This sequence joins TRBV11-2 and TRBJ2-1, with 12 bases aligning to TRBD2. Germline V lookup: CDR1 SGHAT, CDR2 FQNNGV. The CDR3 spans 15 residues. Trimming cost V 2 bases and J 7 bases; bases outside gene matches: 3. The CDR3 region has the DNA TGTGCCAGCAGCTTACTAGCGGGGGGGCCTAATGAGCAGTTCTTC. Its translation is CASSLLAGGPNEQFF.

This chain connects TRBV11-3 to TRBJ2-1, with D possibly matching TRBD1 (5 bases). This CDR3 is 12 amino acids long. Germline CDR1 and CDR2: SGHNT and YENEEA. Trimming removed 5 bases from V and 8 bases from J, with 10 bases in between. The CDR3 DNA sequence: TGTGCCAGCAGCACAGGCCCCGATGAGCAGTTCTTC. Protein: CASSTGPDEQFF.

V is TRBV7-9 and J is TRBJ2-5, with D tentatively TRBD2 (6 bases). The V end lost 0 bases, the J end lost 4 bases, and 15 bases lay between the germline ends. CDR3 length: 16 residues. Germline assignment: CDR1 SEHNR and CDR2 FQNEAQ (reference sequence). In nucleotides, the CDR3 is TGTGCCAGCAGCTTAGCGCTGGAGCGGAGGGGAGAGACCCAGTACTTC. Translating gives CASSLALERRGETQYF.

The chain is built from TRBV5-5 and TRBJ2-6; D ambiguous. CDR1 is SGHKS, CDR2 YYEKEE, per germline (reference sequence). The V end lost 1 base, the J end lost 0 bases, and 8 bases lay between the germline ends. The CDR3 consists of 16 residues. CDR3 DNA: TGTGCCAGCAGCTTGTCCCACAGCTCTGGGGCCAACGTCCTGACTTTC. It yields the protein CASSLSHSSGANVLTF.

V and J are TRBV6-5 and TRBJ2-7; possible D gene TRBD1, 6 bases. CDR3 length: 14 amino acids. The germline gives CDR1 MNHEY, CDR2 SVGAGI. V dropped 6 bases and J dropped 3 bases, with 15 bases sitting between them. The CDR3 DNA sequence: TGTGCCAGCAGATCCTGGACAGAGAACTACGAGCAGTACTTC. Its translation: CASRSWTENYEQYF.

This clone was picked up many times. The rearrangement links TRBV28 to TRBJ1-1; D is perhaps TRBD1 (6 bases). Trimming shortened V by 4 bases and J by 0 bases, and 18 bases separated the two germline ends. The V gene's germline CDR1 is MDHEN and CDR2 SYDVKM. This CDR3 spans 17 amino acids. The CDR3 region is CASSSSFQGIMNTEAFF. CDR3 coding DNA: TGTGCCAGCAGTTCATCCTTTCAGGGGATCATGAACACTGAAGCTTTCTTT.

The CDR3 DNA is TGTGCCAGCATGTCACAAAACACTGAAGCTTTCTTT. Encoded protein: CASMSQNTEAFF. V usage is TRBV6-6 and J usage is TRBJ1-1; D not certain. CDR1 is MNHNY, CDR2 SVGAGI, per germline (reference sequence). The CDR3 runs 12 residues. With 7 bases removed from V and 2 bases from J, the gap between germline ends came to 8 bases.

The chain joins TRBV18 to TRBJ1-1; unclear D gene. The CDR3 consists of 13 residues. With 2 bases removed from V and 5 bases from J, the gap between germline ends came to 9 bases. The germline V gene encodes CDR1 KGHSH and CDR2 LQKENI. In nucleotides, the CDR3 is TGTGCCAGCTCACCAGGGCCGGGGACTGAAGCTTTCTTT. The encoded protein is CASSPGPGTEAFF.

The chain combines TRBV18 with TRBJ2-1, with TRBD2 matching 7 bases. Germline-derived CDR1 and CDR2 are KGHSH and LQKENI. The CDR3 is 16 residues long. V gave up 5 bases and J gave up 4 bases; unmatched junction bases: 11. CDR3 residues: CASSTGWRELYNEQFF. In nucleotides, the CDR3 is TGTGCCAGCTCAACCGGTTGGCGGGAGTTGTACAATGAGCAGTTCTTC.

The chain joins TRBV7-2 to TRBJ2-3; the match to TRBD2 covers 8 bases. CDR1 SGHTA and CDR2 FQGNSA come from the germline V gene. This CDR3 has 15 residues. Trimming cost V 2 bases and J 4 bases; bases outside gene matches: 5. This CDR3 is CASSLKSGSPDTQYF. CDR3 bases: TGTGCCAGCAGCTTAAAAAGCGGGAGTCCAGATACGCAGTATTTT.